The 28 T cell receptor beta chains below come from one sample, sequenced in a study of PD-1 blockade in classical Hodgkin lymphoma. Only in-frame clones appear in the TCRdb table, and some are missing; sequencing was by immunoSEQ multiplex PCR. The data show almost 100,000 clones, 80% to 95% seen once. All trial patients relapsed after autologous stem cell transplantation. This material consisted of peripheral blood mononuclear cells (PBMCs), taken at baseline. The receptors derive from a human donor with classical Hodgkin lymphoma.

This clone was observed a few times. The rearrangement uses TRBV2 and TRBJ1-5; 10 bases map to TRBD1. The ends lost 4 bases at V and 3 bases at J; junction bases unmatched: 6. Germline CDR1 SNHLY, CDR2 FYNNEI. This CDR3 is 16 amino acids long. The DNA of the CDR3 is TGTGCCAGCAGTGGACAGGGGGCTCTAAACAATCAGCCCCAGCATTTT. This gives the protein CASSGQGALNNQPQHF.

The chain joins TRBV27 to TRBJ1-5, with 7 bases lining up with TRBD1. Germline CDR1 reads MNHEY; CDR2 reads SMNVEV (reference sequence). Unmatched junction bases numbered 5, after V lost 7 bases and J lost 2 bases. The CDR3 loop spans 14 amino acids. CDR3 protein: CASTTGDRNQPQHF. CDR3 in DNA: TGTGCCAGCACCACAGGGGACCGCAATCAGCCCCAGCATTTT.

V gene TRBV20-1 combines with J gene TRBJ2-1; no reliable D call. Between the trimmed V and J ends, which lost 7 bases and 8 bases, there was a span of 9 bases. The germline V gene encodes CDR1 DFQATT and CDR2 SNEGSKA (reference sequence). This CDR3 is built from 10 residues. CDR3 sequence (DNA): TGCAGTGTTCGTCCGCATGAGCAGTTCTTC. Residues: CSVRPHEQFF.

The rearrangement uses TRBV10-2 and TRBJ1-1; the match to TRBD1 covers 10 bases. The CDR3 extends over 14 amino acids. Trimming removed 6 bases from V and 4 bases from J; junction bases left unmatched: 5. CDR1 is WSHSY, CDR2 SAAADI, per germline. For the CDR3, the DNA is TGCGCCAGCAGGGGACAGGGGTGGGCCACTGAAGCTTTCTTT. Its protein is CASRGQGWATEAFF.

This chain joins TRBV7-2 and TRBJ2-7, with TRBD1 matching 9 bases. V lost 2 bases and J lost 3; bases outside the gene matches: 2. The CDR3 is 14 amino acids. Germline-derived CDR1 and CDR2 are SGHTA and FQGNSA. This CDR3 is CASSLYRGRYEQYF. The CDR3 DNA is TGTGCCAGCAGCTTATACAGGGGGCGCTACGAGCAGTACTTC.

The V and J genes are TRBV14 and TRBJ2-1; TRBD2 agrees at 7 bases. This CDR3 is 15 amino acids long. In germline, CDR1 is SGHDN, CDR2 FVKESK. V was pared by 2 bases and J by 4 bases, with 5 bases of the junction left unmatched. The CDR3 loop reads CASSQPAGLYNEQFF. CDR3 coding DNA: TGTGCCAGCAGCCAACCAGCGGGGTTATACAATGAGCAGTTCTTC.

The chain joins TRBV23-1 to TRBJ2-7; TRBD2 matches 15 bases. TRBV23-1 is assigned to the ORF class and has an uncertain function. The CDR3 loop spans 15 amino acids. Trimming cost V 4 bases and J 5 bases; bases outside gene matches: 3. CDR3 DNA sequence: TGCGCCAGCAGTCCGGGACTAGCGGGAGGCCACGAGCAGTACTTC. Protein sequence: CASSPGLAGGHEQYF.

The rearrangement uses TRBV15 and TRBJ2-1; perhaps TRBD1 as D (6 bases). V lost 3 bases and J 7 bases, leaving 16 bases between the germline ends. The germline V gene encodes CDR1 LNHNV and CDR2 YYDKDF (reference sequence). The CDR3 is made up of 15 amino acids. The CDR3 is CATSRFLTGLNEQFF. DNA for the CDR3: TGTGCCACCAGCAGGTTCTTGACAGGCCTGAATGAGCAGTTCTTC.

This chain joins TRBV4-2 and TRBJ2-1; D remains unclear. The V end was cut by 0 bases, the J end by 3 bases, with 3 bases between. The length of the CDR3 is 13 residues. Looked up from germline, CDR1 is LGHNA and CDR2 is YNFKEQ. The CDR3 protein is CASSQEGYNEQFF. CDR3 coding DNA: TGTGCCAGCAGCCAAGAAGGCTACAATGAGCAGTTCTTC.

V and J are TRBV11-2 and TRBJ2-7; TRBD1 might be the D (6 bases). The V gene lost 5 bases and the J gene lost 2 bases, with 13 bases spanning the gap. CDR3 length: 14 amino acids. The germline CDR1 and CDR2 sequences are SGHAT and FQNNGV. The DNA for the CDR3 is TGTGCCAGCAGCGCCACGACAGGAACCTACGAGCAGTACTTC. The encoded protein is CASSATTGTYEQYF.

The chain is built from TRBV5-6 and TRBJ2-7, with 8 bases identical to TRBD1. The V segment lost 1 base and the J segment 7 bases; nucleotides outside the gene matches: 10. CDR1 is SGHDT and CDR2 is YYEEEE in the germline V gene. The CDR3 extends over 15 amino acids. The CDR3 DNA is TGTGCCAGCAGCTTGCTAGGACAGGGACCCCTAGAGCAGTACTTC. Its translation is CASSLLGQGPLEQYF. The entire variable domain, with the rest obtained from reference TRBV5-6 and TRBJ2-7, is as follows: DAGVTQSPTHLIKTRGQQVTLRCSPKSGHDTVSWYQQALGQGPQFIFQYYEEEERQRGNFPDRFSGHQFPNYSSELNVNALLLGDSALYLCASSLLGQGPLEQYFGPGTRLTVT.

The rearrangement links TRBV5-1 to TRBJ2-3, with a tentative D call TRBD2 (6 bases). This CDR3 is built from 17 residues. Looked up from germline, CDR1 is SGHRS and CDR2 is YFSETQ. Trimming took off 4 bases at V and 3 bases at J, with 21 bases between the two ends. This CDR3 reads CASSPRSAVGGTDTQYF. The CDR3 nucleotides are TGCGCCAGCAGCCCCCGTTCAGCCGTAGGAGGGACAGATACGCAGTATTTT.

The chain is built from TRBV2 and TRBJ2-1; 9 nucleotides match TRBD2. Trimming removed 1 base from V and 6 bases from J; junction bases left unmatched: 4. This CDR3 has 15 amino acids. Looked up from germline, CDR1 is SNHLY and CDR2 is FYNNEI. CDR3 DNA sequence: TGTGCCAGCAGTGAAGTACGGGGACTAGCCAATGAGCAGTTCTTC. As protein: CASSEVRGLANEQFF.

The genes are TRBV7-6 and TRBJ2-1, with D uncertain. Trimming removed 6 bases at V and 7 bases at J, with 10 bases between. The CDR3 totals 12 residues. CDR1 is SGHVS, CDR2 FNYEAQ, per germline. Here the CDR3 DNA reads TGTGCCAGCAGTATAGGGCGTAATGAGCAGTTCTTC. This codes for CASSIGRNEQFF.

The chain combines TRBV7-9 with TRBJ2-1; TRBD1 is a possible D gene (6 bases). Deletions cut 2 bases from V and 6 bases from J, with 17 bases between. The length of the CDR3 is 16 residues. CDR1 is SEHNR and CDR2 is FQNEAQ in the germline V gene (reference sequence). The CDR3: CASSLPYRDRSNEQFF. The CDR3 DNA reads TGTGCCAGCAGCTTACCGTACAGGGACCGCTCCAATGAGCAGTTCTTC.

The chain links TRBV27 to TRBJ1-2; 7 bases line up with TRBD1. Per the germline V gene, CDR1 is MNHEY and CDR2 is SMNVEV (reference sequence). The CDR3 is made up of 16 amino acids. Unmatched junction bases numbered 12, after V lost 7 bases and J lost 1 base. The DNA of the CDR3 is TGTGCCAGCACCACCGGACAGGCCCATTTTAACTATGGCTACACCTTC. Translating gives CASTTGQAHFNYGYTF.

This chain uses TRBV27 with TRBJ1-2; D gene uncertain. V lost 6 bases and J 4 bases, leaving 18 bases between the germline ends. This CDR3 has 15 amino acids. CDR1 is MNHEY and CDR2 is SMNVEV in the germline V gene (reference sequence). For the CDR3, the DNA is TGTGCCAGCAGCCCCGGGTCCTCTCACGGCTATGGCTACACCTTC. Its protein is CASSPGSSHGYGYTF.

The rearrangement uses TRBV27 and TRBJ1-4; 7 positions agree with TRBD1. V dropped 1 base and J dropped 8; count of bases not matched to a gene: 4. This CDR3 region has 14 residues. The germline gives CDR1 MNHEY, CDR2 SMNVEV (reference sequence). Here the CDR3 DNA reads TGTGCCAGCAGTTTATACAGGGGCGACGAAAAACTGTTTTTT. Amino acids: CASSLYRGDEKLFF.

The rearrangement links TRBV5-1 to TRBJ2-1; 11 nucleotides match TRBD2. The CDR3 has 16 amino acids. Looked up from germline, CDR1 is SGHRS and CDR2 is YFSETQ. Trimming removed 6 bases from V and 6 bases from J; junction bases left unmatched: 11. CDR3 bases: TGCGCCAGCAACCGAATACTAGCGGGAGAAGCCAATGAGCAGTTCTTC. Translating gives CASNRILAGEANEQFF. Using reference TRBV5-1 and TRBJ2-1 for the parts outside the CDR3, the full variable domain is KAGVTQTPRYLIKTRGQQVTLSCSPISGHRSVSWYQQTPGQGLQFLFEYFSETQRNKGNFPGRFSGRQFSNSRSEMNVSTLELGDSALYLCASNRILAGEANEQFFGPGTRLTVL.

J is TRBJ2-1 and V is TRBV5-4; perhaps TRBD2 as D (6 bases). The CDR3 totals 12 residues. Germline V gene lookup returns CDR1 SGHNT and CDR2 YYREEE (reference sequence). The V end was cut by 3 bases, the J end by 12 bases, with 13 bases between. CDR3 sequence reads: CASSSSGSPQFF. In DNA form, the CDR3 reads TGTGCCAGCAGCTCTTCCGGGAGTCCGCAGTTCTTC.

This chain links TRBV13 with TRBJ2-1; 12 bases are shared with TRBD2. The CDR3 contains 15 residues. Germline V lookup: CDR1 PRHDT, CDR2 FYEKMQ (reference sequence). After removal of 3 bases from V and 9 bases from J, the junction contained 6 bases not matched to a gene. The CDR3 sequence: CASSFETSGSGEQFF. The CDR3 coding sequence is TGTGCCAGCAGCTTCGAGACTAGCGGGAGTGGTGAGCAGTTCTTC.

The CDR3 reads CASSLGTGGKTQYF. CDR3 nucleotides: TGCGCCAGCAGCTTGGGGACGGGGGGAAAGACCCAGTACTTC. The chain combines TRBV5-1 with TRBJ2-5, with 7 bases matching TRBD2. The CDR3 is made up of 14 amino acids. CDR1 is SGHRS, CDR2 YFSETQ, per germline. The V segment lost 0 bases and the J segment 6 bases; nucleotides outside the gene matches: 5.

This rearrangement joins TRBV14 to TRBJ2-1; 7 bases fit TRBD2. This CDR3 spans 16 amino acids. The junction had 14 bases not matched to a gene; V was cut back by 5 bases and J by 7 bases. Germline V gene data show CDR1 as SGHDN and CDR2 as FVKESK. The CDR3 coding sequence is TGTGCCAGCAGCTTCTTGGCGGGAGCAACCAGTAATGAGCAGTTCTTC. It specifies CASSFLAGATSNEQFF.

CDR3 DNA: TGTGCCTGGAGTGTAGGAGGGGCTGGAAACACCATATATTTT. Amino acid sequence: CAWSVGGAGNTIYF. The gene calls are TRBV30 and TRBJ1-3; TRBD1 is a possible D gene (5 bases). The germline V and J ends were trimmed by 0 bases and 2 bases, with 8 bases remaining between them. CDR1 is GTSNPN, CDR2 SVGIG, per germline (reference sequence). This CDR3 is 14 amino acids long.

The CDR3 here is CASSYAGGETQYF. DNA for the CDR3: TGTGCCAGCAGTTACGCAGGGGGAGAGACCCAGTACTTC. The V call is TRBV27, the J call TRBJ2-5; 7 bases line up with TRBD1. Germline V gene data show CDR1 as MNHEY and CDR2 as SMNVEV (reference sequence). CDR3 length: 13 amino acids. The junction had 3 bases not matched to a gene; V was cut back by 4 bases and J by 4 bases.

The CDR3, as DNA: TGTGCCAGCAGTTTTTCCAGCGGGAGGCATCGGAATGAGCAGTTCTTC. Translated: CASSFSSGRHRNEQFF. The chain uses TRBV27 and TRBJ2-1; TRBD2 agrees at 9 bases. This CDR3 has 16 amino acids. Trimming cost V 3 bases and J 7 bases; bases outside gene matches: 10. CDR1 MNHEY and CDR2 SMNVEV come from the germline V gene (reference sequence).

This clone was recorded only once. The genes are TRBV11-2 and TRBJ1-1, with D unclear. Looked up from germline, CDR1 is SGHAT and CDR2 is FQNNGV. The CDR3 is made up of 15 amino acids. The ends were cut back, 5 bases at V and 1 base at J, with 14 bases in the middle. The chain's CDR3 is CASSPGLGRNTEAFF. The CDR3 DNA sequence: TGTGCCAGCAGCCCTGGGCTGGGGAGGAACACTGAAGCTTTCTTT.

The V gene is TRBV6-5, the J gene TRBJ1-3; D not resolved. The CDR3 runs to 14 residues. The germline gives CDR1 MNHEY, CDR2 SVGAGI. V lost 2 bases, J lost 2 bases, and 7 bases lay in between. CDR3 sequence (DNA): TGTGCCAGCAGTTACGACAAAGCTGGAAACACCATATATTTT. It encodes CASSYDKAGNTIYF.